Sequencing of this TCR beta chain was carried out in a study of blood T cell repertoires in COVID-19. In the authors' methods: Estimation of nucleated cell counts relied on the amplification of reference gene primers. Measured with immunoSEQ multiplex PCR; TCRdb has only the in-frame clones, and not every one. For V, J and clone size, that table is used; D and trimming come from the DNA. The sample has about 150,000 clones, roughly four fifths seen once; the top ten hold 3% to 3.5%. The ends were cut back, 0 bases at V and 5 bases at J, with 13 bases in the middle. The CDR3 is 16 amino acids. Looked up from germline, CDR1 is LGHNA and CDR2 is YNFKEQ.

The origin of this receptor is a woman older than 75 with acute or convalescent COVID-19. V and J are TRBV4-2 and TRBJ2-2; tentatively, D is TRBD2 (5 bases). The sequenced material came from peripheral blood. Here the CDR3 reads CASSQDRIGETGELFF. For the CDR3, the DNA is TGTGCCAGCAGCCAAGATCGGATCGGGGAGACCGGGGAGCTGTTTTTT.